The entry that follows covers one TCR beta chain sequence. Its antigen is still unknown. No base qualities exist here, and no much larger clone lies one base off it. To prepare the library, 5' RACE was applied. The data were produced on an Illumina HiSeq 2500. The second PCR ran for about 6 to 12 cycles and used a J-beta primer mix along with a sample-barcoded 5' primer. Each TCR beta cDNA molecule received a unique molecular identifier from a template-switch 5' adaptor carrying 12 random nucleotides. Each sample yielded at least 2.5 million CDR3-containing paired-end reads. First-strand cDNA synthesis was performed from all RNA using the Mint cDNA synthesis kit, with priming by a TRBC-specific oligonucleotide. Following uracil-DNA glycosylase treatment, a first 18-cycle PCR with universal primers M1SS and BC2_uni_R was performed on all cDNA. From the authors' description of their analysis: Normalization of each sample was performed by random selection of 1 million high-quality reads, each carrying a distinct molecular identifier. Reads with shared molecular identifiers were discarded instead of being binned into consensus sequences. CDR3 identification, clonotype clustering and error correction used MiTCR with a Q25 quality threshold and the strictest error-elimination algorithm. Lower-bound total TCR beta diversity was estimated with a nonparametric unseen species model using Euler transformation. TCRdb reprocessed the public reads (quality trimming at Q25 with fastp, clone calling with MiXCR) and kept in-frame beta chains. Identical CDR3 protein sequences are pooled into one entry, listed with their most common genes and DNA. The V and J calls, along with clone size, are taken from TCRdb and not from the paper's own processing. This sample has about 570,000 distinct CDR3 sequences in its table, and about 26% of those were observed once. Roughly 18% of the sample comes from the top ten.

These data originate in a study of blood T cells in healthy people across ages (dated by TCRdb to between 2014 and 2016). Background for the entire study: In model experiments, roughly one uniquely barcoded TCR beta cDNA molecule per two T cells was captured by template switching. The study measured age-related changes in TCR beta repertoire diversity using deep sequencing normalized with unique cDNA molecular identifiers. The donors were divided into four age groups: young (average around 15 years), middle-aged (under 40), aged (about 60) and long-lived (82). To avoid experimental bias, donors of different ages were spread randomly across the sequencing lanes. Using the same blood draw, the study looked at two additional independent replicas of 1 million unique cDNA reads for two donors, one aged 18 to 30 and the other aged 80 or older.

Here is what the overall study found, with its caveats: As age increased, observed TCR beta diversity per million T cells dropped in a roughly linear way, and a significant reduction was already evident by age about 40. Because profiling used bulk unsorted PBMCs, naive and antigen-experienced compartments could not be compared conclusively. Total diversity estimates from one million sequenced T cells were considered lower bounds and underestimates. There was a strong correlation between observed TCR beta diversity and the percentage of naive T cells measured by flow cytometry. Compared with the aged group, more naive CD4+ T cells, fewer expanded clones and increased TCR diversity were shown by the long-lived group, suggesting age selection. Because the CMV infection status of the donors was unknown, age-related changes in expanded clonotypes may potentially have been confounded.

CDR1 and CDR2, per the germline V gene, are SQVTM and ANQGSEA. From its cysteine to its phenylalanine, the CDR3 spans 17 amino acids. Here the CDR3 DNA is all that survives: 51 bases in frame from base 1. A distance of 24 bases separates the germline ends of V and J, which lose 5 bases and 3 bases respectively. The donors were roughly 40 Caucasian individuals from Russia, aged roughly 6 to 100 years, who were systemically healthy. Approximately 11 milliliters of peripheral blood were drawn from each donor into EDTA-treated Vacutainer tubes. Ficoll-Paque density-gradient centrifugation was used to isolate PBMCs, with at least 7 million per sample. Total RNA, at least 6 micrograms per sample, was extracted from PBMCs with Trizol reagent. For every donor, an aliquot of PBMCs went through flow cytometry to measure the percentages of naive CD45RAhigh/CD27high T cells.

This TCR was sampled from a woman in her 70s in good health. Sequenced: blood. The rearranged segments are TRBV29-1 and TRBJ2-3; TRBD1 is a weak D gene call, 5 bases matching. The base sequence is TGCAGCGTTAACTTTAAGTCGGGCAGGGTAGGAACAGATACGCAGTATTTT. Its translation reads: CSVNFKSGRVGTDTQYF.